These 3 T cell receptor beta chains were all obtained from the same sample, sequenced in a study of blood T cell repertoires in COVID-19. The data were produced by immunoSEQ multiplex PCR, yet TCRdb's version contains in-frame clones alone and is incomplete. The sample holds about 260,000 clones, 86% seen once. The specimen sequenced was PBMCs or T cells enriched from blood (not recorded which). These receptors all come from a woman between 45 and 60 years old who had recovered from COVID-19.

This clone has just one count. The chain has TRBV19 and TRBJ1-5; 8 bases fit TRBD1. J gave up 7 bases and V 2 bases, and 7 bases lay outside the gene matches. The CDR3 has 15 amino acids. Germline assignment: CDR1 LNHDA and CDR2 SQIVND (reference sequence). CDR3 loop: CASSIIDRGAQPQHF. The CDR3 bases are TGTGCCAGTAGTATAATTGACAGGGGCGCCCAGCCCCAGCATTTT. Full variable domain (outside the CDR3, taken from reference TRBV19 and TRBJ1-5): DGGITQSPKYLFRKEGQNVTLSCEQNLNHDAMYWYRQDPGQGLRLIYYSQIVNDFQKGDIAEGYSVSREKKESFPLTVTSAQKNPTAFYLCASSIIDRGAQPQHFGDGTRLSIL.

The chain links TRBV11-2 to TRBJ1-6, with a weak D call TRBD1 (5 bases). CDR1 and CDR2 from the germline V gene are SGHAT and FQNNGV. The CDR3 is 14 residues long. Trimming took off 5 bases at V and 13 bases at J, with 18 bases between the two ends. The CDR3 spells CASSPRDSGSPLHF. The CDR3 bases are TGTGCCAGCAGCCCTCGGGACTCCGGATCCCCCCTCCACTTT.

This clone was counted once. V gene TRBV28 combines with J gene TRBJ1-5; a possible D gene is TRBD1 (6 bases). CDR1 MDHEN and CDR2 SYDVKM come from the germline V gene. This CDR3 contains 16 residues. V dropped 5 bases and J dropped 5 bases, with 19 bases sitting between them. The CDR3: CASSPLPRRGHQPQHF. CDR3 sequence (DNA): TGTGCCAGCAGTCCCCTCCCCCGCAGGGGCCATCAGCCCCAGCATTTT. The full variable domain, completed using reference TRBV28 and TRBJ1-5, is DVKVTQSSRYLVKRTGEKVFLECVQDMDHENMFWYRQDPGLGLRLIYFSYDVKMKEKGDIPEGYSVSREKKERFSLILESASTNQTSMYLCASSPLPRRGHQPQHFGDGTRLSIL.